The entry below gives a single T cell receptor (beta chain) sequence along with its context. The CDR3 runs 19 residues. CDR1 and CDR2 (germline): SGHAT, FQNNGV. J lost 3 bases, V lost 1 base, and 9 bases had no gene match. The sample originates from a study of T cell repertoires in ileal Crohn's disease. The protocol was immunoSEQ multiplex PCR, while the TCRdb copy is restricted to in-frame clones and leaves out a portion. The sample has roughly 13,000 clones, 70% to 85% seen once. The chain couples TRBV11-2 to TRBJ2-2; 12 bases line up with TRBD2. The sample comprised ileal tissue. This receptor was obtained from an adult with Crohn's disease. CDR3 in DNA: TGTGCCAGCAGCTTAGGAGCTAGCGGGAGGGCCGTGGACACCGGGGAGCTGTTTTTT. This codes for CASSLGASGRAVDTGELFF. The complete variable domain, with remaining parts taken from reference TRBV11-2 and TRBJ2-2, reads EAGVAQSPRYKIIEKRQSVAFWCNPISGHATLYWYQQILGQGPKLLIQFQNNGVVDDSQLPKDRFSAERLKGVDSTLKIQPAKLEDSAVYLCASSLGASGRAVDTGELFFGEGSRLTVL.